Below, one T cell receptor (beta chain) is given with its context. What it recognizes is unknown. Extraction and reverse transcription of RNA yielded cDNA as the sequencing template. Clones were sequenced by immunoSEQ multiplex PCR, and TCRdb holds only the in-frame ones, with some missing. The profile covers hundreds of thousands of clones, with around 67% appearing a single time and more than 0.95% taken by the ten largest. These data originate in a study of CD8+ T cells in alopecia areata. For the study at large: Administration of oral tofacitinib to treated patients was at 5 to 10 mg twice daily.

Germline V gene sequence: CDR1 SGHTA, CDR2 FQGTGA. The ends lost 5 bases at V and 6 bases at J; junction bases unmatched: 12. CDR3 size: 18 residues. Separation by sorting yielded CD4+ and CD8+ T cells from PBMCs. Study-level findings and limits: Greater clonality was observed in lesional scalp samples, especially alopecia totalis/universalis, versus normal scalp.

The sample in question was CD4+ T cells sorted from blood, obtained at week 0. The TCR originated in a human donor with alopecia areata. V is TRBV7-3 and J is TRBJ2-1; 14 bases line up with TRBD2. In DNA, the CDR3 is TGTGCCAGCAGCCCATCCCCTAGACTAGCGGGGGGGACCAATGAGCAGTTCTTC. It specifies CASSPSPRLAGGTNEQFF.